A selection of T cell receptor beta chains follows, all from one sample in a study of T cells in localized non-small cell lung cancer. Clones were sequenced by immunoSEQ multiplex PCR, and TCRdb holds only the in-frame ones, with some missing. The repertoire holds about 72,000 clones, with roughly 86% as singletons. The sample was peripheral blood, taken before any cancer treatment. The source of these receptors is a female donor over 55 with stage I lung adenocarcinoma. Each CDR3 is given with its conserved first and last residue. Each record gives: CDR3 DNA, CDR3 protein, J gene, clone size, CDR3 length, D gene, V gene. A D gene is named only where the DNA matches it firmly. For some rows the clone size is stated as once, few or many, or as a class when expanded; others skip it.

CDR3nt: TGCGCCAGCAGCATAACTAGCGGTTCCTACAATGAGCAGTTCTTC
CDR3aa: CASSITSGSYNEQFF
j_gene: TRBJ2-1
abundance: NA
len: 15
d_gene: TRBD2
v_gene: TRBV5-1

CDR3nt: TGTGCCAGCACCGGGACAGACAGGAATCAGCCCCAGCATTTT
CDR3aa: CASTGTDRNQPQHF
j_gene: TRBJ1-5
abundance: NA
len: 14
d_gene: TRBD1
v_gene: TRBV2

CDR3nt: TGTGCCAGCAGTCCGGGTTGGCGGGGGAGCACAGATACGCAGTATTTT
CDR3aa: CASSPGWRGSTDTQYF
j_gene: TRBJ2-3
abundance: NA
len: 16
d_gene: TRBD2
v_gene: TRBV7-3

CDR3nt: TGTGCCTGGAGTCTGCAACCGGGAACTGAAGCTTTCTTT
CDR3aa: CAWSLQPGTEAFF
j_gene: TRBJ1-1
abundance: few
len: 13
d_gene: NA
v_gene: TRBV30

CDR3nt: TGTGCCAGCAGCTTAGATGGAGGGTCGAACACTGAAGCTTTCTTT
CDR3aa: CASSLDGGSNTEAFF
j_gene: TRBJ1-1
abundance: NA
len: 15
d_gene: NA
v_gene: TRBV11-3

CDR3nt: TGTGCCAGCAGTGAAGCCTATCCGAGGACTGGAAACACCATATATTTT
CDR3aa: CASSEAYPRTGNTIYF
j_gene: TRBJ1-3
abundance: NA
len: 16
d_gene: NA
v_gene: TRBV2

CDR3nt: TGTGCCAGCAGCCTCCGGACGGATTCCTACGAGCAGTACTTC
CDR3aa: CASSLRTDSYEQYF
j_gene: TRBJ2-7
abundance: NA
len: 14
d_gene: NA
v_gene: TRBV9

CDR3nt: TGTGCCAGCACCCCAGGGACTAGCGGGGAGTGGCGGTATTTT
CDR3aa: CASTPGTSGEWRYF
j_gene: TRBJ2-3
abundance: NA
len: 14
d_gene: TRBD2
v_gene: TRBV6-1

CDR3nt: TGTGCCAGCAGCACTGGACAGGGGGATGGCTACACCTTC
CDR3aa: CASSTGQGDGYTF
j_gene: TRBJ1-2
abundance: NA
len: 13
d_gene: TRBD1
v_gene: TRBV13

CDR3nt: TGTGCCAGCAGGTCCGGGACAGGGGGCGATCAGCCCCAGCATTTT
CDR3aa: CASRSGTGGDQPQHF
j_gene: TRBJ1-5
abundance: NA
len: 15
d_gene: TRBD1
v_gene: TRBV6-1

CDR3nt: TGTGCCAGCAGCTTGCTAGCGGGATCGACAGATACGCAGTATTTT
CDR3aa: CASSLLAGSTDTQYF
j_gene: TRBJ2-3
abundance: many
len: 15
d_gene: TRBD2
v_gene: TRBV5-5

CDR3nt: TGTGCCAGCTCCCAGGACGGGAGAAACACTGAAGCTTTCTTT
CDR3aa: CASSQDGRNTEAFF
j_gene: TRBJ1-1
abundance: NA
len: 14
d_gene: NA
v_gene: TRBV18

CDR3nt: TGCGCCAGCAGCTCACCGGTAGGGACAGGGTCCTACGAGCAGTACTTC
CDR3aa: CASSSPVGTGSYEQYF
j_gene: TRBJ2-7
abundance: NA
len: 16
d_gene: TRBD1
v_gene: TRBV5-1

CDR3nt: TGTGCCAGCAGTACCGCGGGGCTAGCCAAAAACATTCAGTACTTC
CDR3aa: CASSTAGLAKNIQYF
j_gene: TRBJ2-4
abundance: NA
len: 15
d_gene: NA
v_gene: TRBV27

CDR3nt: TGTGCCAGCAGCCCCCGACTAGGGCTTTCGCGTGAGACCCAGTACTTC
CDR3aa: CASSPRLGLSRETQYF
j_gene: TRBJ2-5
abundance: NA
len: 16
d_gene: NA
v_gene: TRBV7-9

CDR3nt: TGTGCCAGCAGCTTGTCGTCTGCAGGTCAGCCCCAGCATTTT
CDR3aa: CASSLSSAGQPQHF
j_gene: TRBJ1-5
abundance: NA
len: 14
d_gene: NA
v_gene: TRBV5-5

CDR3nt: TGTGCCAGCAGCCTCGACAGGGTGGGCGAAAAACTGTTTTTT
CDR3aa: CASSLDRVGEKLFF
j_gene: TRBJ1-4
abundance: NA
len: 14
d_gene: TRBD1
v_gene: TRBV5-6

CDR3nt: TGTGCTAGCAGCCCCACGGCGTCGGGGGGGCTGCTAGGAGAGACCCAGTACTTC
CDR3aa: CASSPTASGGLLGETQYF
j_gene: TRBJ2-5
abundance: NA
len: 18
d_gene: TRBD2
v_gene: TRBV7-7

CDR3nt: TGTGCCAGCAGTGTCGGGACGGGAGTAATCTACGAGCAGTACTTC
CDR3aa: CASSVGTGVIYEQYF
j_gene: TRBJ2-7
abundance: NA
len: 15
d_gene: NA
v_gene: TRBV6-1

CDR3nt: TGTGCCAGCAGTCCGTGGACTAGCGGGAGCTACGAGCAGTACTTC
CDR3aa: CASSPWTSGSYEQYF
j_gene: TRBJ2-7
abundance: NA
len: 15
d_gene: TRBD2
v_gene: TRBV27

CDR3nt: TGTGCCAGCAGCCTGCGACAGACGAACACTGAAGCTTTCTTT
CDR3aa: CASSLRQTNTEAFF
j_gene: TRBJ1-1
abundance: NA
len: 14
d_gene: NA
v_gene: TRBV5-5

CDR3nt: TGTGCCAGCAGGGACAGGGTGGCAGATACGCAGTATTTT
CDR3aa: CASRDRVADTQYF
j_gene: TRBJ2-3
abundance: NA
len: 13
d_gene: TRBD1
v_gene: TRBV6-6

CDR3nt: TGTGCCAGCATCCCGGCTAGCGGGGGGGACAATGAGCAGTTCTTC
CDR3aa: CASIPASGGDNEQFF
j_gene: TRBJ2-1
abundance: NA
len: 15
d_gene: TRBD2
v_gene: TRBV2

CDR3nt: TGTGCCAGCAGTTCCCTCGGGACAGGGGGCAGTGAGCAGTACTTC
CDR3aa: CASSSLGTGGSEQYF
j_gene: TRBJ2-7
abundance: NA
len: 15
d_gene: TRBD1
v_gene: TRBV6-5

CDR3nt: TGTGCCAGCACCGTGGACGGGGTCGGGACCCAGTACTTC
CDR3aa: CASTVDGVGTQYF
j_gene: TRBJ2-5
abundance: NA
len: 13
d_gene: NA
v_gene: TRBV7-9

CDR3nt: TGTGCCAGCAGCCCCGGGACAGTTGATCACCAGTACTTC
CDR3aa: CASSPGTVDHQYF
j_gene: TRBJ2-7
abundance: NA
len: 13
d_gene: TRBD1
v_gene: TRBV11-3

CDR3nt: TGTGCCAGCACCCGTGCGGGACACTACAATGAGCAGTTCTTC
CDR3aa: CASTRAGHYNEQFF
j_gene: TRBJ2-1
abundance: once
len: 14
d_gene: NA
v_gene: TRBV7-9

CDR3nt: TGTGCCAGCAGTGAAACGGGGAAGGGCTACACCTTC
CDR3aa: CASSETGKGYTF
j_gene: TRBJ1-2
abundance: NA
len: 12
d_gene: NA
v_gene: TRBV6-1

CDR3nt: TGTGCCAGCAGCCCCAGGGCAGCTAGCACAGATACGCAGTATTTT
CDR3aa: CASSPRAASTDTQYF
j_gene: TRBJ2-3
abundance: NA
len: 15
d_gene: NA
v_gene: TRBV25-1

CDR3nt: TGTGCCAGCAACCTTGGGGGGGCCGGCTCCTACAATGAGCAGTTCTTC
CDR3aa: CASNLGGAGSYNEQFF
j_gene: TRBJ2-1
abundance: NA
len: 16
d_gene: NA
v_gene: TRBV2

CDR3nt: TGCAGCGTTGCAGAGGATAACTATGGCTACACCTTC
CDR3aa: CSVAEDNYGYTF
j_gene: TRBJ1-2
abundance: NA
len: 12
d_gene: NA
v_gene: TRBV29-1

CDR3nt: TGTGCCAGCAGCTTGGGCCTAGCGGGAGGGCCGTCCCGCACAGATACGCAGTATTTT
CDR3aa: CASSLGLAGGPSRTDTQYF
j_gene: TRBJ2-3
abundance: once
len: 19
d_gene: TRBD2
v_gene: TRBV5-6

CDR3nt: TGTGCTAGCAGCTTAGCGGGACTGCCCAATGAGCAGTTCTTC
CDR3aa: CASSLAGLPNEQFF
j_gene: TRBJ2-1
abundance: NA
len: 14
d_gene: TRBD2
v_gene: TRBV7-7

CDR3nt: TGTGCCAGCAGCGCTCGGCTTTTGTCGTCTGAAGCTTTCTTT
CDR3aa: CASSARLLSSEAFF
j_gene: TRBJ1-1
abundance: NA
len: 14
d_gene: NA
v_gene: TRBV7-8

CDR3nt: TGTGCCAGTAGTCTTGGGGACAGGAGCCAAGAGACCCAGTACTTC
CDR3aa: CASSLGDRSQETQYF
j_gene: TRBJ2-5
abundance: NA
len: 15
d_gene: TRBD1
v_gene: TRBV19